This T cell receptor (beta chain) was documented in a study of lymphopenia after photon versus proton radiotherapy. A remark on this clone: The antigen is unknown.

The CDR3 runs 15 residues. With 3 bases clipped from V and 6 bases from J, the junction kept 7 bases outside the gene matches. The germline gives CDR1 MNHEY, CDR2 SMNVEV (reference sequence). Findings and limits, study-wide: Better survival with proton therapy was suggested as possible, not demonstrated. Relative stability marked proton patients; photon patients lost diversity and naive cells. Post-nadir TCR diversity decline inversely tracked overall survival among those who died. Oligoclonal CD8+ Temra expansion after nadir drove photon patients' diversity drop.

TCRdb's copy holds only in-frame clones and misses some; the assay was immunoSEQ multiplex PCR. The sample has 83,000 or so clones, around four fifths seen once; the top ten hold around 1.4%. The receptor was isolated from a man in his sixties with pancreatic cancer. The gene calls are TRBV27 and TRBJ1-2; 10 nucleotides match TRBD1. The source material was peripheral blood, sampled from a patient treated with proton-based radiotherapy. The CDR3 reads CASSFGTGAGNGYTF. DNA of the CDR3: TGTGCCAGCAGTTTTGGGACAGGGGCCGGTAATGGCTACACCTTC.